Listed here are 24 T cell receptor beta chains from one sample, sequenced in a study of T-cell memory formation after mild COVID-19. TCRdb re-called the 5' RACE reads through MiXCR, storing one row per CDR3 protein. The data show 10,000 to 15,000 distinct CDR3 sequences, with around 13% seen just once and about 54% held by the top ten. The specimen was PBMCs or a T cell subset sorted from them (not recorded which). These TCRs come from a man between 18 and 29 years old who had mild COVID-19 (a few samples of this study predate the infection). Cell type and time point are not known.

There are many counts of this clonotype. This chain joins TRBV7-7 and TRBJ1-5; 7 bases map to TRBD1. The CDR3 spans 17 residues. Trimming took 0 bases from V and 1 from J; bases not matched to a gene: 6. In germline, CDR1 is SSHAT, CDR2 FNYEAQ (reference sequence). This CDR3 is CASSLAREGASNQPQHF. For the CDR3, the DNA is TGTGCCAGCAGCTTAGCGCGGGAGGGGGCGAGCAATCAGCCCCAGCATTTT.

This clonotype was detected only a few times. V and J are TRBV5-1 and TRBJ2-7; D assignment may be TRBD1 or TRBD2 (5 bases each). V dropped 0 bases and J dropped 7 bases, with 23 bases sitting between them. CDR1 is SGHRS and CDR2 is YFSETQ in the germline V gene. This CDR3 comprises 17 residues. The CDR3 here is CASSLGQLGDVVGEQYV. CDR3 DNA: TGCGCCAGCAGCTTGGGGCAGCTGGGGGACGTCGTTGGGGAGCAGTACGTC.

The CDR3 nucleotides are TGTGCCAGCAGTTGGACTAGCGGGGGGTATGAGCAGTTCTTC. Translated: CASSWTSGGYEQFF. The chain combines TRBV2 with TRBJ2-1, with 14 bases identical to TRBD2. Germline V CDR1 and CDR2: SNHLY, FYNNEI. The junction had 2 bases not matched to a gene; V was cut back by 5 bases and J by 8 bases. This CDR3 is 14 amino acids long.

This clonotype was picked up many times. V usage is TRBV24-1 and J usage is TRBJ2-1; 8 positions agree with TRBD2. This CDR3 is 13 amino acids long. Trimming at V came to 2 bases and at J to 12 bases, leaving 5 bases not matched to a gene. Looked up from germline, CDR1 is KGHDR and CDR2 is SFDVKD. The CDR3 protein is CATSDSPAGGQFF. Here the CDR3 DNA reads TGTGCCACCAGTGATTCTCCGGCGGGGGGGCAGTTCTTC.

This clonotype occurred many times. The chain is built from TRBV7-2 and TRBJ1-1; TRBD1 matches at 9 bases. CDR3 length: 17 amino acids. V lost 5 bases to trimming and J lost 5 bases; unmatched junction nucleotides: 15. CDR1 SGHTA and CDR2 FQGNSA come from the germline V gene. The CDR3, as DNA: TGTGCCAGCAGCCCACGGGACAGGGATGGGTGGTTGACTGAAGCTTTCTTT. The encoded protein is CASSPRDRDGWLTEAFF. Filled out from reference TRBV7-2 and TRBJ1-1, the complete variable domain reads GAGVSQSPSNKVTEKGKDVELRCDPISGHTALYWYRQSLGQGLEFLIYFQGNSAPDKSGLPSDRFSAERTGGSVSTLTIQRTQQEDSAVYLCASSPRDRDGWLTEAFFGQGTRLTVV.

The chain combines TRBV27 with TRBJ1-2, with D perhaps matching TRBD1 (5 bases). Germline loops: CDR1 MNHEY, CDR2 SMNVEV (reference sequence). Trimming pared 4 bases from V and 8 bases from J, leaving 17 bases between. The CDR3 runs to 14 residues. The CDR3 nucleotides read TGTGCCAGCAGTTCAGACAGCGAGGTCGGGGGCTACACCTTC. Amino acids: CASSSDSEVGGYTF.

The rearrangement joins TRBV11-3 to TRBJ2-1, with D perhaps matching TRBD1 or TRBD2 (5 bases each). Germline CDR1 reads SGHNT; CDR2 reads YENEEA. The CDR3 has 17 amino acids. Trimming removed 5 bases at V and 6 bases at J, with 23 bases between. The CDR3 spells CASSGGLGTSFLNEQFF. DNA for the CDR3: TGTGCCAGCAGCGGTGGCCTTGGGACGAGCTTTCTCAATGAGCAGTTCTTC.

This clonotype was picked up many times. The chain couples TRBV18 to TRBJ1-1; perhaps TRBD1 as D (6 bases). This CDR3 spans 14 amino acids. Germline V gives CDR1 KGHSH, CDR2 LQKENI. The V gene lost 3 bases and the J gene lost 5 bases, with 13 bases spanning the gap. This chain's CDR3 is CASSPVVGATEAFF. The CDR3 DNA reads TGTGCCAGCTCACCTGTTGTGGGGGCAACTGAAGCTTTCTTT.

In its sample, this clonotype was seen a few times. The V gene is TRBV2, the J gene TRBJ2-7; D remains ambiguous. The germline CDR1 and CDR2 sequences are SNHLY and FYNNEI. This CDR3 has 11 amino acids. Trimming stripped 2 bases from V and 7 bases from J, with 6 bases between. This CDR3 reads CASSEFWEQYV. For the CDR3, the DNA is TGTGCCAGCAGTGAATTTTGGGAGCAGTACGTC.

The chain employs TRBV9 and TRBJ1-2; 7 bases map to TRBD1. Trimming took 0 bases from V and 5 from J; bases not matched to a gene: 4. The CDR3 totals 14 residues. In germline, CDR1 is SGDLS, CDR2 YYNGEE. The CDR3 reads CASSVGTGPYGYTF. DNA for the CDR3: TGTGCCAGCAGCGTAGGGACAGGCCCTTATGGCTACACCTTC.

The table lists this clonotype with a few counts. The chain links TRBV14 to TRBJ1-5; D is unresolved. Germline V gives CDR1 SGHDN, CDR2 FVKESK. The CDR3 totals 13 residues. Trimming left V 0 bases short and J 4 bases short, with 4 bases between. The CDR3 nucleotides read TGTGCCAGCAGCCAAGACCGGAATCAGCCCCAGCATTTT. Amino acids: CASSQDRNQPQHF.

This clonotype came up many times. The chain recombines TRBV6-5 with TRBJ2-7; D is perhaps TRBD1 (6 bases). This CDR3 region has 14 residues. Trimming took 1 base from V and 4 from J, leaving 11 bases between them. Germline lookup yields CDR1 MNHEY and CDR2 SVGAGI. The CDR3 DNA reads as TGTGCCAGCAGTTACTTGGGCAGGGGTTACGAGCAGTACTTC. Translating it yields CASSYLGRGYEQYF.

The chain uses TRBV19 and TRBJ2-1; no reliable D call. CDR3 size: 11 residues. Germline lookup yields CDR1 LNHDA and CDR2 SQIVND (reference sequence). Trimming removed 1 base from V and 12 bases from J, with 7 bases in between. The CDR3 reads CASSIGPGQFF. The CDR3 nucleotides are TGTGCCAGTAGTATAGGGCCGGGGCAGTTCTTC.

This clonotype was observed a handful of times. The chain carries TRBV6-5 and TRBJ1-1, with D possibly TRBD1 on 5 matching bases. The V end lost 2 bases, the J end lost 1 base, and 14 bases lay between the germline ends. Per the germline V gene, CDR1 is MNHEY and CDR2 is SVGAGI. The CDR3 has 16 amino acids. Here the CDR3 DNA reads TGTGCCAGCAGTTACGCATGGGGCAGGTCGAACACTGAAGCTTTCTTT. Protein product: CASSYAWGRSNTEAFF.

V gene TRBV12-3 or TRBV12-4 combines with J gene TRBJ2-5, with 7 bases lining up with TRBD2. Trimming took 3 bases from V and 5 from J; bases not matched to a gene: 9. The CDR3 is made up of 15 amino acids. The CDR3 sequence is CASSFSGGSGETQYF. The CDR3 nucleotides read TGTGCCAGCAGTTTTAGTGGCGGGAGTGGTGAGACCCAGTACTTC.

This clonotype was counted ten times or more. The CDR3 protein is CASSPGVWGANTQYF. For the CDR3, the DNA is TGTGCCAGCAGCCCAGGGGTGTGGGGGGCAAATACGCAGTATTTT. The chain joins TRBV7-2 to TRBJ2-3; D tentatively reads TRBD1 or TRBD2 (6 bases each). This CDR3 comprises 15 residues. V dropped 5 bases and J dropped 7 bases, with 19 bases sitting between them. The germline CDR1 and CDR2 sequences are SGHTA and FQGNSA.

In this sample, this clonotype turned up many times. This rearrangement joins TRBV6-5 to TRBJ1-2; 8 bases line up with TRBD1. V lost 0 bases and J lost 2; bases outside the gene matches: 2. From germline, CDR1 is MNHEY and CDR2 SVGAGI. The CDR3 covers 15 residues. As DNA, the CDR3 is TGTGCCAGCAGTTACTCGACAGGGGACAACTATGGCTACACCTTC. The encoded protein is CASSYSTGDNYGYTF.

This sequence joins TRBV28 and TRBJ1-2; unclear D gene. V lost 7 bases and J 3 bases, leaving 15 bases between the germline ends. This CDR3 comprises 14 residues. Per the germline V gene, CDR1 is MDHEN and CDR2 is SYDVKM. This chain's CDR3 is CASTTWAIHYGYTF. As DNA, the CDR3 is TGTGCCAGCACCACCTGGGCGATTCACTATGGCTACACCTTC.

Many counts were recorded for this clonotype. V and J are TRBV11-2 and TRBJ2-7; D may be TRBD1 or TRBD2 (5 bases each). The length of the CDR3 is 14 residues. V was cut by 4 bases and J by 0 bases, with 10 bases left in between. In germline, CDR1 is SGHAT, CDR2 FQNNGV. DNA for the CDR3: TGTGCCAGCAGCTGGGGACGTCCCTCCTACGAGCAGTACTTC. Translating it yields CASSWGRPSYEQYF.

This clonotype showed up many times. This chain uses TRBV27 with TRBJ2-3; no reliable D call. The CDR3 spans 14 residues. V was clipped by 4 bases and J by 0 bases, with 8 bases between them. Per the germline V gene, CDR1 is MNHEY and CDR2 is SMNVEV (reference sequence). The CDR3 coding sequence is TGTGCCAGCAGTTCCGATTCGAGCACAGATACGCAGTATTTT. This codes for CASSSDSSTDTQYF.

This clonotype qualifies as medium-sized. This chain connects TRBV2 to TRBJ2-7, with D unclear. There are 15 residues in the CDR3. Trimming shortened V by 1 base and J by 5 bases, and 15 bases separated the two germline ends. Germline V lookup: CDR1 SNHLY, CDR2 FYNNEI. As DNA, the CDR3 is TGTGCCAGCAGTGAAGAAAGAATGCGATTCGACGAGCAGTACGTC. Translation gives CASSEERMRFDEQYV.

This clonotype was observed a handful of times. The chain is built from TRBV18 and TRBJ2-5; TRBD2 might be the D (6 bases). V lost 2 bases and J 4 bases, leaving 14 bases between the germline ends. Germline V gene data show CDR1 as KGHSH and CDR2 as LQKENI. The CDR3 spans 15 residues. The CDR3 sequence is CASSPGRGLGETQYF. The CDR3 DNA reads as TGTGCCAGCTCACCAGGTCGGGGGTTGGGAGAGACCCAGTACTTC.

Ten or more counts support this clonotype. CDR3 in amino acids: CSARRIPPRDREYGYTF. CDR3 coding DNA: TGCAGTGCTAGACGAATCCCCCCTCGGGACAGGGAGTATGGCTACACCTTC. The chain has TRBV20-1 and TRBJ1-2; 9 bases match TRBD1. The CDR3 covers 17 residues. The V gene's germline CDR1 is DFQATT and CDR2 SNEGSKA (reference sequence). J gave up 5 bases and V 2 bases, and 15 bases lay outside the gene matches.

This clonotype is classed as medium-sized. The V gene is TRBV24-1, the J gene TRBJ1-2; TRBD1 matches at 10 bases. Looked up from germline, CDR1 is KGHDR and CDR2 is SFDVKD. The CDR3 is 20 amino acids. Trimming took 9 bases from V and 4 from J; bases not matched to a gene: 25. For the CDR3, the DNA is TGTGCCACCGGCCCCCGTCGCAACCTATGGGACAGGGGATCCCCCTATGGCTACACCTTC. This sequence encodes CATGPRRNLWDRGSPYGYTF.